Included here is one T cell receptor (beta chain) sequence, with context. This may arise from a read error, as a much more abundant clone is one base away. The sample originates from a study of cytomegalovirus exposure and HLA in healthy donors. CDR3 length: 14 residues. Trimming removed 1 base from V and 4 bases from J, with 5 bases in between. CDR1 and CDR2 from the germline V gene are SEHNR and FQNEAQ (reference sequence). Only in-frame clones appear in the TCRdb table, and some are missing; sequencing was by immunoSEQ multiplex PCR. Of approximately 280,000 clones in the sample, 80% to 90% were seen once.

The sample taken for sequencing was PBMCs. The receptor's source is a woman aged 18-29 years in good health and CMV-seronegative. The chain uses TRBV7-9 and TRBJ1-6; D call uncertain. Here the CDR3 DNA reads TGTGCCAGCAGCTTAGTACAGTATAATTCACCCCTCCACTTT. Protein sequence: CASSLVQYNSPLHF.